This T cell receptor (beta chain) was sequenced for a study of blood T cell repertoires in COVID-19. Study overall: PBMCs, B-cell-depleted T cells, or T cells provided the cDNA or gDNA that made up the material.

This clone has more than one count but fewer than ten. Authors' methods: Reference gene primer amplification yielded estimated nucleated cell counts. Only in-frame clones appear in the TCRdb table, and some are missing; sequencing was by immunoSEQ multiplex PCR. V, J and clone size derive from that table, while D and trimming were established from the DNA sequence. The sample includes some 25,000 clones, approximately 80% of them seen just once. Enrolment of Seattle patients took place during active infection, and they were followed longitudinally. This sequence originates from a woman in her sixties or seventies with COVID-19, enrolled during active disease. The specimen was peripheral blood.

The CDR3 spells CASSWGEDSSSGAFF. The CDR3 bases are TGTGCCAGCAGCTGGGGCGAAGACAGCAGTTCTGGTGCTTTCTTT. The gene calls are TRBV11-3 and TRBJ1-1; tentatively, D is TRBD1 (5 bases). Germline lookup yields CDR1 SGHNT and CDR2 YENEEA. The CDR3 extends over 15 amino acids. Trimming took off 4 bases at V and 11 bases at J, with 23 bases between the two ends.